Here is one T cell receptor beta chain with its context. TCRdb's copy holds only in-frame clones and misses some; the assay was immunoSEQ multiplex PCR. This sample has some 530,000 clones, with about 88% found just once. This entry comes from a study of blood T cell repertoires in COVID-19. The receptor was isolated from a woman in her sixties or seventies who had recovered from COVID-19. Sequenced sample: PBMCs or T cells enriched from blood (not recorded which).

Here the CDR3 reads CASSWDRVREQFF. The CDR3 DNA follows: TGTGCCAGCAGCTGGGACAGGGTCCGTGAGCAGTTCTTC. The rearrangement uses TRBV7-8 and TRBJ2-1, with TRBD1 matching 9 bases. The CDR3 loop spans 13 amino acids. V lost 4 bases to trimming and J lost 9 bases; unmatched junction nucleotides: 4. Germline values: CDR1 SGHVS, CDR2 FQNEAQ.